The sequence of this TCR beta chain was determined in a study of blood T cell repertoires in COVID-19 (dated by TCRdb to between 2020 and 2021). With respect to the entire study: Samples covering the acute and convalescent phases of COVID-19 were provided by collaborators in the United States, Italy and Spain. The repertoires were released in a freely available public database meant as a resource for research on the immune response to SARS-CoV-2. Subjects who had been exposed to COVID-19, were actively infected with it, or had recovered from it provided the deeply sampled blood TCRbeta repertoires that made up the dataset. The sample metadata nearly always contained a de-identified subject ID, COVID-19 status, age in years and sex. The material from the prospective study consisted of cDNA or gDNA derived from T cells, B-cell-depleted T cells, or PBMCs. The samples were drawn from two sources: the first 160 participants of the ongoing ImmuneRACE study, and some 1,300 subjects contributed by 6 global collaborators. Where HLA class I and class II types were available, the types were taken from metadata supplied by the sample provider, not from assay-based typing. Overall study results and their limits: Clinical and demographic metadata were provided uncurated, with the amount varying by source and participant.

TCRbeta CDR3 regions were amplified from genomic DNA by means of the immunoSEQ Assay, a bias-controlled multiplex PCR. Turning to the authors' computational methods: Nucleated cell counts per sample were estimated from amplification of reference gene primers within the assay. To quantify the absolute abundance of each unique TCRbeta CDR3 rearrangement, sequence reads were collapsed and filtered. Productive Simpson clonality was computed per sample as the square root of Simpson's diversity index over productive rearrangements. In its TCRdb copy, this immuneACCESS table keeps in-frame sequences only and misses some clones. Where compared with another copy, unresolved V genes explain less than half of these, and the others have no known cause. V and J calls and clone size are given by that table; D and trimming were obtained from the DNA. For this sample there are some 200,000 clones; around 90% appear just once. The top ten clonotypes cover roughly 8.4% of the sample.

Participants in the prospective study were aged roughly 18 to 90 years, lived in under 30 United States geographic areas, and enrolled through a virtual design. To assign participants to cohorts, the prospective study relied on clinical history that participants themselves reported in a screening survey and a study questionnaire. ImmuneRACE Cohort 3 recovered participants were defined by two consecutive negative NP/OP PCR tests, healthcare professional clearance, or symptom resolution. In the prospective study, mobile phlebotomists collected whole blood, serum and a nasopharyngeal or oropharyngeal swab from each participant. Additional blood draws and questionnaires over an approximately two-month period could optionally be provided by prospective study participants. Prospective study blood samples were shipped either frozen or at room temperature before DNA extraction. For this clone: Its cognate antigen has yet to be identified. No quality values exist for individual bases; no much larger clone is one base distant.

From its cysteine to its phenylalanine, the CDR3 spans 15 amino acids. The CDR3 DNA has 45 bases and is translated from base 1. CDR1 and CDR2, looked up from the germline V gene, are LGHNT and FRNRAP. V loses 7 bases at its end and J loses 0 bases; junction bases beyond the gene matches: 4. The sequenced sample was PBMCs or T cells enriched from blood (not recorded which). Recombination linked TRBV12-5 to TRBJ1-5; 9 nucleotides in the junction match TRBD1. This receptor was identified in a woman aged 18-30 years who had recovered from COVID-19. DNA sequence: TGTGCTAGTGCCGGGACAGGGTATAGCAATCAGCCCCAGCATTTT. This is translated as CASAGTGYSNQPQHF.